These T cell receptor beta chains were read from a single sample in a study of blood T cell repertoires in COVID-19. Profiled with immunoSEQ multiplex PCR; TCRdb holds only in-frame clones, not every one. The sample shows roughly 340,000 clones, 75% to 90% of them seen only once. Input material: PBMCs or T cells enriched from blood (not recorded which). The receptor source for this set is a man in his late teens or twenties who had recovered from COVID-19. Each CDR3 is given with its conserved first and last residue. The D gene is left open where the match is weak. Part of the rows lack a size; the others show once, few, many or a class for expanded clones.

V gene	J gene	clone size	D gene	CDR3 DNA	CDR3 protein
TRBV7-9	TRBJ2-1	.	TRBD2	TGTGCCAGCAGCTTAGTAGTCCTAGCGGGAGGCCTTCTCAATGAGCAGTTCTTC	CASSLVVLAGGLLNEQFF
TRBV6-2/TRBV6-3	TRBJ2-5	.	.	TGTGCCAGCAGTTACTTTGTTGGACTACCAGAAGAGACCCAGTACTTC	CASSYFVGLPEETQYF
TRBV5-1	TRBJ1-5	.	TRBD1	TGCGCCAGCAGCCCGGTCCCGGGACAGGGATGGGGCAATCAGCCCCAGCATTTT	CASSPVPGQGWGNQPQHF
TRBV29-1	TRBJ1-1	.	TRBD1	TGCAGCGGTGAGGGACAGGGCATCGAAGCTTTCTTT	CSGEGQGIEAFF
TRBV11-2	TRBJ2-7	.	.	TGTGCCAGCAGCTTAGGAGCAGACATCTACGAGCAGTACTTC	CASSLGADIYEQYF
TRBV12-3/TRBV12-4	TRBJ2-1	.	TRBD1	TGTGCCAGCAGTTTAAGGGACAGGGGGTTCTTC	CASSLRDRGFF
TRBV18	TRBJ2-5	.	.	TGTGCCAGCTCACCCACAAGGGACTTTCAAGAGACCCAGTACTTC	CASSPTRDFQETQYF
TRBV7-9	TRBJ1-3	.	.	TGTGCCAGCAGTTCGGCGGCGGGGGGAGCTGGAAACACCATATATTTT	CASSSAAGGAGNTIYF
TRBV9	TRBJ1-1	.	.	TGTGCCAGCAGCGTCAGGGGTACTTCCGACACTGAAGCTTTCTTT	CASSVRGTSDTEAFF
TRBV6-1	TRBJ1-2	.	.	TGTGCCAGCAGTGAAGCGGGCGACGTGAAAGGCTACACCTTC	CASSEAGDVKGYTF
TRBV4-1	TRBJ2-2	.	TRBD1	TGCGCCAGCAGCCAGGGGACAGGGTACCCCGGGGAGCTGTTTTTT	CASSQGTGYPGELFF
TRBV3-1/TRBV3-2	TRBJ2-5	.	TRBD2	TGTGCCAGCAGCCAAGGGATGAGCGGGGGGGGACACTTC	CASSQGMSGGGHF
TRBV6-5	TRBJ1-1	.	.	TGTGCCACCCAGGACACGAACACTGAAGCTTTCTTT	CATQDTNTEAFF
TRBV3-1/TRBV3-2	TRBJ1-5	.	TRBD1	TGTGCCAGCAGCTACAGGGGGCGGGATCAGCCCCAGCATTTT	CASSYRGRDQPQHF
TRBV18	TRBJ1-3	.	TRBD1	TGTGCCAGCTCCCCGAGTACAGGGGTTGGAAACACCATATATTTT	CASSPSTGVGNTIYF
TRBV27	TRBJ2-7	.	.	TGTGCCAGCAGTTCATTAGGGAGAGCCTACGAGCAGTACTTC	CASSSLGRAYEQYF
TRBV5-1	TRBJ2-3	.	TRBD1	TGCGCCAGCAGCTTGGCCGGGACAGGGGTAACAGATACGCAGTATTTT	CASSLAGTGVTDTQYF
TRBV2	TRBJ2-7	few	TRBD1	TGTGCCAGTATACAGGGGGACTCCTACGAGCAGTACTTC	CASIQGDSYEQYF
TRBV27	TRBJ2-1	.	.	TGTGCCAGCAGTTTATCGAGGGATGAGCAGTTCTTC	CASSLSRDEQFF
TRBV7-3	TRBJ2-7	once	TRBD2	TGTGCCAGCAGCTTAACGCCGGGGGGGAACTACGAGCAGTACTTC	CASSLTPGGNYEQYF
TRBV13	TRBJ2-7	.	TRBD2	TGTGCCAGCAGCCCCGCGGGGGGGCTATCCTACGAGCAGTACTTC	CASSPAGGLSYEQYF
TRBV11-3	TRBJ2-5	.	TRBD1	TGTGCCAGCAGCTTAGGAAGGGACAGTACCCTCCAAGAGACCCAGTACTTC	CASSLGRDSTLQETQYF
TRBV7-3	TRBJ2-1	once	TRBD2	TGTGCCAGCAGCCCCTCCGGGACTAGCGGGGGGTATAGCAATGAGCAGTTCTTC	CASSPSGTSGGYSNEQFF
TRBV12-3/TRBV12-4	TRBJ1-2	.	.	TGTGCCAGCAGTTCGGAGACGCGGGGCTACACCTTC	CASSSETRGYTF
TRBV6-5	TRBJ1-5	.	.	TGTGCCAGCTCTATTACGTGGAATCAGCCCCAGCATTTT	CASSITWNQPQHF
TRBV7-2	TRBJ2-7	.	.	TGTGCCAGCAGCTTTCAGGGTTGGGGGCAGTACGAGCAGTACTTC	CASSFQGWGQYEQYF
TRBV5-4	TRBJ2-1	.	TRBD2	TGTGCCAGCAGCTTCTCTGGACTAGAGCGATACAATGAGCAGTTCTTC	CASSFSGLERYNEQFF
TRBV2	TRBJ2-7	once	.	TGTGCCAGCAGGCTAATCGAGTACGAGCAGTACTTC	CASRLIEYEQYF
TRBV11-2	TRBJ2-7	once	TRBD2	TGTGCCAGCAGCTTAGTCGGGACTAGCGGTGGCGAGCAGTACTTC	CASSLVGTSGGEQYF
TRBV4-1	TRBJ2-1	.	TRBD2	TGCGCCAGCAGCCAAGACCCCAGACTAGCGGGGGGCGCCAGCTCCTACAATGAGCAGTTCTTC	CASSQDPRLAGGASSYNEQFF
TRBV4-2	TRBJ2-1	.	.	TGTGCCAGCAGCCAAGAAGGGGGCTCCTACAATGAGCAGTTCTTC	CASSQEGGSYNEQFF
TRBV2	TRBJ1-2	.	.	TGTGCCACTCAAGAAGCCTATGGCTACACCTTC	CATQEAYGYTF
TRBV11-3	TRBJ2-5	.	.	TGTGCCAGCAGCCTCCAGGGGGGAGAGACCCAGTACTTC	CASSLQGGETQYF
TRBV6-5	TRBJ1-1	.	.	TGTGCCAGCAGTTACTCTTTGAGGAGCACTGAAGCTTTCTTT	CASSYSLRSTEAFF
TRBV21-1	TRBJ1-6	few	.	TGTGCCAGCAGCAAGAATGATGTGCAGGGGACAGGTGATTCACCCCTCCACTTT	CASSKNDVQGTGDSPLHF